The 21 T cell receptor beta chains listed next were all sequenced from one sample in a study of T-cell reconstitution after alpha-beta-depleted transplantation in children. Unique molecular identifiers were incorporated during preparation of the TCRbeta library. From the PCR reads, TCRdb called clonotypes with MiXCR, one entry per CDR3 protein. Of about 460,000 distinct CDR3 sequences in the sample, roughly an eighth were seen once. Sequencing was performed on PBMCs from the stem cell graft donor, taken from the stem cell graft. These receptors were collected from a human donor who donated a stem cell graft to a child with combined immunodeficiency.

The rearrangement links TRBV25-1 to TRBJ1-2; TRBD1 agrees at 8 bases. Germline V gene data show CDR1 as MGHDK and CDR2 as SYGVNS. V lost 4 bases to trimming and J lost 2 bases; unmatched junction nucleotides: 0. The CDR3 is 13 residues long. The CDR3: CASSGQGNYGYTF. CDR3 DNA: TGTGCCAGCAGTGGACAGGGGAACTATGGCTACACCTTC.

This clonotype appeared many times. The chain combines TRBV12-3 or TRBV12-4 with TRBJ1-2; D is unresolved. V lost 2 bases and J lost 3, with 7 bases in between. The CDR3 covers 13 residues. The CDR3 DNA follows: TGTGCCAGCAGTTTACTCCTATACTATGGCTACACCTTC. Protein product: CASSLLLYYGYTF.

This clonotype was detected many times. The genes are TRBV12-3 or TRBV12-4 and TRBJ2-3; unclear D gene. This CDR3 contains 15 residues. The V end lost 2 bases, the J end lost 2 bases, and 11 bases lay between the germline ends. In nucleotides, the CDR3 is TGTGCCAGCAGTTTACGCCCACCCGACACAGATACGCAGTATTTT. Translating it yields CASSLRPPDTDTQYF.

V gene TRBV11-2 combines with J gene TRBJ2-3; 12 bases fit TRBD2. This CDR3 has 19 amino acids. Germline V gene sequence: CDR1 SGHAT, CDR2 FQNNGV. Trimming took 4 bases from V and 0 from J; bases not matched to a gene: 11. The CDR3 region is CASSSLTSGGPQSTDTQYF. CDR3 DNA sequence: TGTGCCAGCAGCTCTCTGACTAGCGGGGGACCACAAAGCACAGATACGCAGTATTTT.

V usage is TRBV30 and J usage is TRBJ1-4; a possible D gene is TRBD1 (6 bases). The germline V and J ends were trimmed by 5 bases and 7 bases, with 17 bases remaining between them. Germline-derived CDR1 and CDR2 are GTSNPN and SVGIG (reference sequence). The CDR3 loop spans 14 amino acids. In DNA, the CDR3 is TGTGCCTGGGGCAAACAGGGTAAAGGTGAAAAACTGTTTTTT. Amino acid sequence: CAWGKQGKGEKLFF.

The chain joins TRBV12-3 or TRBV12-4 to TRBJ2-7; 7 positions agree with TRBD2. This CDR3 region has 18 residues. After removal of 0 bases from V and 6 bases from J, the junction contained 17 bases not matched to a gene. CDR3 region: CASSLALLRENPLAEQYF. The CDR3 nucleotides are TGTGCCAGCAGTTTAGCGCTTTTGCGGGAGAACCCATTGGCCGAGCAGTACTTC.

This clonotype was observed a handful of times. The chain joins TRBV12-3 or TRBV12-4 to TRBJ2-5; D perhaps matches TRBD1 (6 bases). V lost 6 bases and J 4 bases, leaving 15 bases between the germline ends. The CDR3 is 14 residues long. The CDR3 here is CASSKQGRVETQYF. CDR3 DNA: TGTGCCAGCAGCAAACAGGGCCGGGTAGAGACCCAGTACTTC.

This clonotype occurred many times. V is TRBV12-3 or TRBV12-4 and J is TRBJ2-3, with TRBD2 matching 10 bases. The ends lost 6 bases at V and 4 bases at J; junction bases unmatched: 16. This CDR3 is 18 amino acids long. For the CDR3, the DNA is TGTGCCAGCAGCACAAACCCGGGGGCTAGCGGGAGTGCAGATACGCAGTATTTT. This encodes CASSTNPGASGSADTQYF.

The chain employs TRBV4-3 and TRBJ1-5; TRBD1 is a possible D gene (5 bases). V shed 0 bases and J shed 4 bases, with 13 bases lying between them. Germline loops: CDR1 LGHNA, CDR2 YSLEER. This CDR3 has 16 amino acids. The CDR3 spells CASSQDRLPGNQPQHF. The CDR3 bases are TGCGCCAGCAGCCAAGATCGGCTCCCAGGGAATCAGCCCCAGCATTTT.

V gene TRBV5-1 combines with J gene TRBJ2-1, with TRBD2 identical over 13 bases. Germline V gene sequence: CDR1 SGHRS, CDR2 YFSETQ. Trimming cost V 1 base and J 8 bases; bases outside gene matches: 3. This CDR3 is 15 amino acids long. CDR3 sequence reads: CASSLRTSGSDEQFF. In DNA form, the CDR3 reads TGCGCCAGCAGCTTGCGGACTAGCGGGAGTGATGAGCAGTTCTTC. The full variable domain, in which reference TRBV5-1 and TRBJ2-1 provide the parts outside the CDR3, is KAGVTQTPRYLIKTRGQQVTLSCSPISGHRSVSWYQQTPGQGLQFLFEYFSETQRNKGNFPGRFSGRQFSNSRSEMNVSTLELGDSALYLCASSLRTSGSDEQFFGPGTRLTVL.

The chain is built from TRBV6-5 and TRBJ1-1; 8 bases agree with TRBD1. Germline V gene sequence: CDR1 MNHEY, CDR2 SVGAGI. This CDR3 is built from 15 residues. The J segment lost 4 bases and the V segment lost 4 bases, leaving 8 bases of the junction unmatched. CDR3: CASSSGDRRGTEAFF. Here the CDR3 DNA reads TGTGCCAGCAGTTCCGGGGACAGGAGGGGCACTGAAGCTTTCTTT.

V and J are TRBV7-2 and TRBJ1-5, with TRBD1 identical over 11 bases. The junction had 12 bases not matched to a gene; V was cut back by 5 bases and J by 6 bases. CDR1 is SGHTA and CDR2 is FQGNSA in the germline V gene. This CDR3 is 17 amino acids long. Here the CDR3 reads CASSPPRRTGGGQPQHF. The CDR3, as DNA: TGTGCCAGCAGCCCCCCTCGCCGGACAGGGGGCGGTCAGCCCCAGCATTTT.

The chain uses TRBV7-3 and TRBJ1-1; D is unresolved. Germline assignment: CDR1 SGHTA and CDR2 FQGTGA. The CDR3 totals 13 residues. V was pared by 6 bases and J by 1 base, with 9 bases between. The CDR3: CASRQDPNTEAFF. The CDR3 DNA follows: TGTGCCAGCAGACAAGACCCGAACACTGAAGCTTTCTTT.

The chain has TRBV5-5 and TRBJ2-7; D may be TRBD1 or TRBD2 (6 bases each). Between the trimmed V and J ends, which lost 4 bases and 3 bases, there was a span of 17 bases. Germline V gene data show CDR1 as SGHKS and CDR2 as YYEKEE (reference sequence). The CDR3 contains 15 residues. In DNA, the CDR3 is TGTGCCAGCAGCGGGCCCAGGGGACTTAGCTACGAGCAGTACTTC. Its protein product is CASSGPRGLSYEQYF.

V is TRBV12-3 or TRBV12-4 and J is TRBJ2-5; 9 bases are a match to TRBD2. The V segment lost 6 bases and the J segment 4 bases; nucleotides outside the gene matches: 12. The CDR3 has 16 amino acids. CDR3 in DNA: TGTGCCAGCAGCCCTGGAGCGGGAGGTTGGGGAGAGACCCAGTACTTC. Its protein is CASSPGAGGWGETQYF.

The chain recombines TRBV19 with TRBJ2-3; D is unclear. V was cut by 5 bases and J by 5 bases, with 11 bases left in between. The CDR3 runs to 13 residues. Germline-derived CDR1 and CDR2 are LNHDA and SQIVND (reference sequence). The CDR3 DNA is TGTGCCAGTAGTCTCATCCTGGGAGATACGCAGTATTTT. It yields the protein CASSLILGDTQYF.

The table lists this clonotype with a few counts. An end of the junction differs from the germline gene, which may be a read error. The gene calls are TRBV10-3 and TRBJ1-6; D is unresolved. CDR1 ENHRY and CDR2 SYGVKD come from the germline V gene. CDR3 length: 13 amino acids. The CDR3 protein is CAFSPGPNSPLHF. The CDR3 nucleotides are TGTGCCTTCAGCCCTGGACCTAATTCACCCCTCCACTTT.

The table lists this clonotype with a few counts. One end of the junction does not line up with germline, which may come from a read error. The rearrangement joins TRBV7-9 to TRBJ1-4; a weak D match, TRBD1 (5 bases). Germline V gives CDR1 SEHNR, CDR2 FQNEAQ (reference sequence). The CDR3 consists of 14 residues. The CDR3 coding sequence is TGTGCCAGCAGCTTAGCGGGGACTAGTGAAAAACTGTTTTTT. Its translation: CASSLAGTSEKLFF.

The V call is TRBV20-1, the J call TRBJ2-1; D is possibly TRBD2 (6 bases). The germline V gene encodes CDR1 DFQATT and CDR2 SNEGSKA (reference sequence). This CDR3 region has 16 residues. Between the trimmed V and J ends, which lost 3 bases and 2 bases, there was a span of 17 bases. The CDR3 is CSARAGGGVPYNEQFF. CDR3 bases: TGCAGTGCTAGGGCGGGTGGAGGGGTGCCCTACAATGAGCAGTTCTTC.

The chain couples TRBV29-1 to TRBJ2-1; 12 bases are shared with TRBD2. The CDR3 length is 14 residues. Germline V lookup: CDR1 SQVTM, CDR2 ANQGSEA. V was clipped by 6 bases and J by 7 bases; unmatched bases: 7. CDR3 nucleotide sequence: TGCAGCGTATCGACTAGCGGGAGTCATAATGAGCAGTTCTTC. This codes for CSVSTSGSHNEQFF.

This clonotype was seen a handful of times. The genes are TRBV15 and TRBJ2-1, with 7 bases matching TRBD1. The germline V gene encodes CDR1 LNHNV and CDR2 YYDKDF (reference sequence). With 10 bases clipped from V and 0 bases from J, the junction kept 9 bases outside the gene matches. The CDR3 covers 15 residues. CDR3 in amino acids: CASSQDRLSYNEQFF. CDR3 DNA sequence: TGTGCCAGTTCTCAGGACAGGCTCTCCTACAATGAGCAGTTCTTC.